The next 9 T cell receptor beta chains were all read from a single sample in a study of blood T cells in healthy people across ages. The second PCR ran about 7 to 12 cycles with a sample-barcoded 5' primer and J-beta primers. Each CDR3 protein is one row after TCRdb ran MiXCR on the 5' RACE reads. The sample consists of 710,000 or so distinct CDR3 sequences, approximately 31% of them appearing once. The specimen sequenced was blood. These receptors were collected from a woman of 80 years or more in good health.

On this clonotype itself: Given a much more abundant clone one base away, this may be a read error. The chain carries TRBV6-6 and TRBJ2-7, with 8 nucleotides matching TRBD1. The junction had 10 bases not matched to a gene; V was cut back by 2 bases and J by 7 bases. CDR3 length equals 15 residues. In germline, CDR1 is MNHNY, CDR2 SVGAGI (reference sequence). The CDR3 nucleotides are TGTGCCAGCAGTTACCCCCGGACAGGGCGGCTGGAGCAGTACTTC. Its protein product is CASSYPRTGRLEQYF.

This clonotype was found once. V gene TRBV9 combines with J gene TRBJ1-1; 8 bases map to TRBD1. Trimming removed 4 bases from V and 5 bases from J; junction bases left unmatched: 13. The CDR3 consists of 16 residues. Germline CDR1 SGDLS, CDR2 YYNGEE. In nucleotides, the CDR3 is TGTGCCAGCAGCCGAGGAAGGGCAGGGGGCGGAACTGAAGCTTTCTTT. It is translated as CASSRGRAGGGTEAFF.

The CDR3 region has the DNA TGTGCCAGCAGCCGGAAGCGGGGGGGCCTGGTTGAGCAGTTCTTC. This encodes CASSRKRGGLVEQFF. The V call is TRBV14, the J call TRBJ2-1; 10 positions match TRBD2. The germline CDR1 and CDR2 sequences are SGHDN and FVKESK. The CDR3 has 15 amino acids. J gave up 9 bases and V 4 bases, and 9 bases lay outside the gene matches.

Many counts were recorded for this clonotype. V gene TRBV12-3 or TRBV12-4 combines with J gene TRBJ2-5, with a tentative D call TRBD1 (6 bases). CDR3 length: 14 residues. Trimming removed 5 bases at V and 6 bases at J, with 16 bases between. The CDR3 here is CASSPPGRGQTQYF. DNA of the CDR3: TGTGCCAGCAGTCCACCGGGCAGGGGACAGACCCAGTACTTC.

This clonotype turned up a few times. At one of its ends the junction is not consistent with the germline gene, which may arise from a read error. The V call is TRBV7-9, the J call TRBJ1-4; D unclear. The germline gives CDR1 SEHNR, CDR2 FQNEAQ (reference sequence). The CDR3 is made up of 14 amino acids. Here the CDR3 DNA reads TGTGCCAGCGGCTTAGGAGGGATAGGTGAAAAACTGTTTTTT. Translated, it gives CASGLGGIGEKLFF.

On this clonotype: Possible read error: a much larger clone is one base away. The chain employs TRBV20-1 and TRBJ2-5, with 7 bases matching TRBD2. CDR3 length: 15 residues. Trimming cost V 5 bases and J 5 bases; bases outside gene matches: 14. Germline CDR1 DFQATT, CDR2 SNEGSKA (reference sequence). The CDR3 region is CSAGKSGALGETQYF. The CDR3 nucleotides are TGCAGTGCTGGAAAAAGCGGGGCCCTAGGGGAGACCCAGTACTTC.

The rearrangement joins TRBV12-3 or TRBV12-4 to TRBJ2-3; D is unclear. CDR3 size: 14 residues. Trimming stripped 1 base from V and 13 bases from J, with 18 bases between. This CDR3 reads CASSLGVPTDAEYF. The CDR3 DNA follows: TGTGCCAGCAGTTTAGGAGTGCCCACAGATGCGGAGTATTTT.

This clonotype was seen repeatedly, ten times or more. The chain has TRBV6-1 and TRBJ2-7; TRBD1 aligns across 9 bases. This CDR3 region has 15 residues. Trimming cost V 7 bases and J 2 bases; bases outside gene matches: 9. Germline V gives CDR1 MNHNS, CDR2 SASEGT. Here the CDR3 DNA reads TGTGCCAGCACTCTAGAGGGACAGGGCCCCTACGAGCAGTACTTC. Translating it yields CASTLEGQGPYEQYF.

This clonotype was detected ten times or more. The genes are TRBV7-9 and TRBJ2-7, with 9 bases matching TRBD1. This CDR3 has 15 residues. J lost 7 bases, V lost 2 bases, and 9 bases had no gene match. Per the germline V gene, CDR1 is SEHNR and CDR2 is FQNEAQ (reference sequence). As DNA, the CDR3 is TGTGCCAGCAGCTTAAGGGTACAGGGGGCAGGGGAGCAGTACTTC. It codes for CASSLRVQGAGEQYF. Looking up the rest from reference TRBV7-9 and TRBJ2-7 gives the full variable domain: DTGVSQNPRHKITKRGQNVTFRCDPISEHNRLYWYRQTLGQGPEFLTYFQNEAQLEKSRLLSDRFSAERPKGSFSTLEIQRTEQGDSAMYLCASSLRVQGAGEQYFGPGTRLTVT.